Given below is one T cell receptor (beta chain) in context. Other DNA sequences in this sample translate to the same CDR3. Several immunoSEQ 96-well plates shared each subset's DNA, each plate a replicate. The repertoire was sequenced with immunoSEQ multiplex PCR; TCRdb's copy has only in-frame clones and lacks some. The sample lists about 2 million clones, 95% occurring once. The sample originates from a study of shared clonotypes between healthy human individuals. Study-level information: Sampling drew on donors who were a couple of women and a few men aged 18 to 49. CD8 memory received one plate per donor, CD8 naive two, CD4 memory three and CD4 naive three.

J lost 1 base, V lost 0 bases, and 2 bases had no gene match. CDR1 SGHDT and CDR2 YYEEEE come from the germline V gene. This CDR3 has 15 residues. Material for sequencing was naive CD4+ T cells sorted from blood. The sample's subset: CD45RA+ positively selected. The chain combines TRBV5-6 with TRBJ2-3; 7 nucleotides line up with TRBD2. This TCR was sampled from a man younger than 30 in good health. The CDR3 nucleotides are TGTGCCAGCAGCTTGGCCGCGGGGGGCACAGATACGCAGTATTTT. This translates into CASSLAAGGTDTQYF. The full variable domain, completed using reference TRBV5-6 and TRBJ2-3, is DAGVTQSPTHLIKTRGQQVTLRCSPKSGHDTVSWYQQALGQGPQFIFQYYEEEERQRGNFPDRFSGHQFPNYSSELNVNALLLGDSALYLCASSLAAGGTDTQYFGPGTRLTVL.